The next 24 T cell receptor beta chains were all read from a single sample in a study of response to subunit inactivated influenza vaccine. TCRdb used MiXCR to reprocess the RT-PCR reads, holding one entry per CDR3 protein. This table holds 450,000 to 700,000 distinct CDR3 sequences, less than 15% found once. The input for sequencing was PBMCs from blood, taken roughly 12 days after vaccination. The receptors were gathered from a man aged 50 to 60 who received an inactivated influenza vaccine.

This rearrangement joins TRBV6-2 or TRBV6-3 to TRBJ2-2, with D hard to call. The CDR3 contains 14 residues. Germline V lookup: CDR1 MNHEY, CDR2 SVGEGT. The V gene lost 6 bases and the J gene lost 1 base, with 9 bases spanning the gap. The CDR3 nucleotides read TGTGCCAGCAGGATGTCAGGGAACACCGGGGAGCTGTTTTTT. Encoded protein: CASRMSGNTGELFF.

This clonotype was observed a handful of times. The genes are TRBV3-1 and TRBJ2-7; 7 bases align to TRBD2. Germline trimming cut 5 bases from V and 6 bases from J; bases unmatched to any gene: 10. The CDR3 spans 14 residues. The V gene's germline CDR1 is LGHDT and CDR2 YNNKEL (reference sequence). Here the CDR3 DNA reads TGTGCCAGCAGCACGCAAGCGGGGTTAGGCGAGCAGTACTTC. This encodes CASSTQAGLGEQYF.

V and J are TRBV28 and TRBJ1-2; TRBD1 might be the D (5 bases). The V end was cut by 3 bases, the J end by 4 bases, with 9 bases between. The germline V gene has CDR1 MDHEN and CDR2 SYDVKM. The CDR3 length is 13 residues. In nucleotides, the CDR3 is TGTGCCAGCAGTTTTGAGGGGTCCTATGGCTACACCTTC. Translating it yields CASSFEGSYGYTF.

This chain uses TRBV18 with TRBJ2-7, with 10 bases fitting TRBD1. The ends lost 4 bases at V and 7 bases at J; junction bases unmatched: 10. Germline lookup yields CDR1 KGHSH and CDR2 LQKENI. This CDR3 has 15 residues. The CDR3 DNA reads as TGTGCCAGCTCACAGAGACAGGGGGCGACATGGGAGCAGTACTTC. Protein product: CASSQRQGATWEQYF.

This clonotype was found many times. The V call is TRBV6-2 or TRBV6-3, the J call TRBJ1-1; no definite D call. The CDR3 runs 13 residues. V lost 0 bases and J 2 bases, leaving 4 bases between the germline ends. Per germline, CDR1 MNHEY and CDR2 SVGEGT. In nucleotides, the CDR3 is TGTGCCAGCAGTTACTCGGTTAACACTGAAGCTTTCTTT. The encoded protein is CASSYSVNTEAFF.

In nucleotides, the CDR3 is TGCAGTGCTAGGGGACAGGGGCAACATATGTATGGCTACACCTTC. Encoded protein: CSARGQGQHMYGYTF. This sequence joins TRBV20-1 and TRBJ1-2; 10 bases agree with TRBD1. V gave up 3 bases and J gave up 5 bases; unmatched junction bases: 9. Germline V gives CDR1 DFQATT, CDR2 SNEGSKA (reference sequence). The CDR3 extends over 15 amino acids.

The rearrangement links TRBV7-6 to TRBJ1-6; 8 bases align to TRBD1. Per the germline V gene, CDR1 is SGHVS and CDR2 is FNYEAQ. The CDR3 runs 17 residues. Losses at the gene ends were 1 base for V and 0 bases for J; bases not matched to a gene: 2. The CDR3 region has the DNA TGTGCCAGCAGCTTAGGAGGGACAGGCTCCTATAATTCACCCCTCCACTTT. Translating gives CASSLGGTGSYNSPLHF.

This clonotype was seen more than once but under ten times. This chain connects TRBV30 to TRBJ2-1; 10 nucleotides match TRBD1. With 4 bases clipped from V and 4 bases from J, the junction kept 7 bases outside the gene matches. The germline CDR1 and CDR2 sequences are GTSNPN and SVGIG (reference sequence). The CDR3 covers 15 residues. The CDR3: CAWNTGQGGYNEQFF. CDR3 nucleotide sequence: TGTGCCTGGAATACCGGACAGGGGGGGTACAATGAGCAGTTCTTC.

The table lists this clonotype with a few counts. This chain uses TRBV5-1 with TRBJ2-7, with D possibly being TRBD1 (6 bases). The CDR3 has 14 residues. CDR1 and CDR2 from the germline V gene are SGHRS and YFSETQ. Trimming shortened V by 1 base and J by 2 bases, and 10 bases separated the two germline ends. The CDR3, as DNA: TGCGCCAGCAGCTTGAGGGGGATTACCTACGAGCAGTACTTC. The encoded protein is CASSLRGITYEQYF.

This clonotype has only a few counts. The chain recombines TRBV3-1 with TRBJ2-3; the D gene could be TRBD1 or TRBD2 (5 bases each). The V and J ends lost 4 bases and 4 bases respectively, with 12 bases between them. This CDR3 is 14 amino acids long. CDR1 is LGHDT and CDR2 is YNNKEL in the germline V gene (reference sequence). This chain's CDR3 is CASSRLGVADTQYF. In DNA form, the CDR3 reads TGTGCCAGCAGCCGCCTGGGGGTAGCAGATACGCAGTATTTT.

This clonotype occurred a few times. V usage is TRBV24-1 and J usage is TRBJ1-1; D gene ambiguous. Germline V gene data show CDR1 as KGHDR and CDR2 as SFDVKD. CDR3 length: 13 amino acids. The germline V and J ends were trimmed by 7 bases and 0 bases, with 8 bases remaining between them. The CDR3, as DNA: TGTGCCACCAGAAGTGCCTTGAACACTGAAGCTTTCTTT. Its translation: CATRSALNTEAFF.

This clonotype was seen ten or more times. V is TRBV10-3 and J is TRBJ2-5; no definite D call. V was trimmed by 3 bases and J by 4 bases, leaving 12 bases between them. The CDR3 length is 14 residues. CDR1 is ENHRY, CDR2 SYGVKD, per germline. The CDR3 bases are TGTGCCATCAGTGACGGACCGGGTTCAGAGACCCAGTACTTC. Residues: CAISDGPGSETQYF.

CDR3 sequence reads: CASSLYVGREGKLFF. For the CDR3, the DNA is TGTGCCAGCAGCTTATACGTTGGCAGGGAGGGAAAACTGTTTTTT. The genes are TRBV7-8 and TRBJ1-4; the D gene is possibly TRBD1 (5 bases). In germline, CDR1 is SGHVS, CDR2 FQNEAQ. The CDR3 sequence is 15 residues long. V was trimmed by 2 bases and J by 10 bases, leaving 17 bases between them.

This clonotype was seen repeatedly, ten times or more. This chain links TRBV6-1 with TRBJ2-2; 8 nucleotides agree with TRBD1. CDR3 length equals 16 residues. Looked up from germline, CDR1 is MNHNS and CDR2 is SASEGT. V lost 6 bases to trimming and J lost 4 bases; unmatched junction nucleotides: 10. CDR3 bases: TGTGCCAGCAGCCGAGGGACAGGACGAGGCACCGGGGAGCTGTTTTTT. Its translation is CASSRGTGRGTGELFF.

This clonotype was found a few times. The rearrangement links TRBV5-6 to TRBJ1-1, with D hard to call. The germline V gene has CDR1 SGHDT and CDR2 YYEEEE. This CDR3 has 15 amino acids. V lost 0 bases, J lost 4 bases, and 13 bases lay in between. CDR3 sequence: CASSLGPVQATEAFF. The CDR3 DNA sequence: TGTGCCAGCAGCTTGGGCCCAGTTCAGGCCACTGAAGCTTTCTTT.

The CDR3 sequence: CASSLVFPGSEQYF. CDR3 DNA sequence: TGTGCCAGCAGCTTAGTTTTCCCCGGATCCGAGCAGTACTTC. The chain uses TRBV7-9 and TRBJ2-7; D is undetermined. The germline V gene has CDR1 SEHNR and CDR2 FQNEAQ (reference sequence). The CDR3 consists of 14 residues. Between the trimmed V and J ends, which lost 1 base and 6 bases, there was a span of 13 bases.

The rearrangement links TRBV4-3 to TRBJ2-3, with a possible D match to TRBD2 (5 bases). The germline V and J ends were trimmed by 8 bases and 4 bases, with 16 bases remaining between them. This CDR3 spans 14 amino acids. From germline, CDR1 is LGHNA and CDR2 YSLEER. The CDR3 bases are TGCGCCAGCTCAGATGAGGGCGAGGCAGATACGCAGTATTTT. Translating it yields CASSDEGEADTQYF.

The V and J genes are TRBV20-1 and TRBJ2-4; TRBD2 agrees at 8 bases. Losses at the gene ends were 0 bases for V and 6 bases for J; bases not matched to a gene: 4. CDR3 length: 14 amino acids. Germline values: CDR1 DFQATT, CDR2 SNEGSKA (reference sequence). In DNA form, the CDR3 reads TGCAGTGCTAGAGATAGCGGGGATGCAAACATTCAGTACTTC. Amino acid sequence: CSARDSGDANIQYF.

This sequence joins TRBV3-1 and TRBJ2-1, with 8 positions matching TRBD1. The CDR3 length is 15 residues. CDR1 is LGHDT and CDR2 is YNNKEL in the germline V gene (reference sequence). J gave up 2 bases and V 4 bases, and 4 bases lay outside the gene matches. CDR3: CASSRQGKTYNEQFF. As DNA, the CDR3 is TGTGCCAGCAGCCGACAGGGGAAAACCTACAATGAGCAGTTCTTC.

This clonotype was observed a handful of times. This chain joins TRBV20-1 and TRBJ1-5; maybe TRBD1 (6 bases). In germline, CDR1 is DFQATT, CDR2 SNEGSKA (reference sequence). The CDR3 sequence is 14 residues long. The V and J ends lost 0 bases and 3 bases respectively, with 9 bases between them. CDR3 residues: CSARDDRNNQPQHF. The CDR3 bases are TGCAGTGCTAGAGATGACAGGAACAATCAGCCCCAGCATTTT.

This clonotype was found a few times. The chain recombines TRBV4-2 with TRBJ1-2, with 9 bases identical to TRBD1. The length of the CDR3 is 15 residues. Germline trimming cut 0 bases from V and 2 bases from J; bases unmatched to any gene: 1. In germline, CDR1 is LGHNA, CDR2 YNFKEQ. CDR3 amino acids: CASSQDGTGNYGYTF. The DNA for the CDR3 is TGTGCCAGCAGCCAAGATGGGACAGGGAACTATGGCTACACCTTC.

The chain employs TRBV2 and TRBJ1-3; no firm D call. CDR3 size: 14 residues. The germline CDR1 and CDR2 sequences are SNHLY and FYNNEI. Trimming removed 0 bases at V and 9 bases at J, with 12 bases between. The CDR3 loop reads CASSEALAFGTIYF. DNA for the CDR3: TGTGCCAGCAGTGAAGCGCTGGCCTTCGGCACCATATATTTT.

This chain joins TRBV6-2 or TRBV6-3 and TRBJ2-3; D may be TRBD2 (5 bases). V dropped 6 bases and J dropped 6 bases, with 13 bases sitting between them. The germline CDR1 and CDR2 sequences are MNHEY and SVGEGT. There are 13 residues in the CDR3. The CDR3 nucleotides read TGTGCCAGCAGACGGGCGGGCGCCGATACGCAGTATTTT. It is translated as CASRRAGADTQYF.

This clonotype was picked up a small number of times. This chain links TRBV6-2 or TRBV6-3 with TRBJ2-4; no clear D. Germline values: CDR1 MNHEY, CDR2 SVGEGT. The CDR3 covers 14 residues. V was cut by 1 base and J by 7 bases, with 11 bases left in between. In DNA, the CDR3 is TGTGCCAGCAGTTACTTTGGCCTAGGGAACATTCAGTACTTC. Protein sequence: CASSYFGLGNIQYF.